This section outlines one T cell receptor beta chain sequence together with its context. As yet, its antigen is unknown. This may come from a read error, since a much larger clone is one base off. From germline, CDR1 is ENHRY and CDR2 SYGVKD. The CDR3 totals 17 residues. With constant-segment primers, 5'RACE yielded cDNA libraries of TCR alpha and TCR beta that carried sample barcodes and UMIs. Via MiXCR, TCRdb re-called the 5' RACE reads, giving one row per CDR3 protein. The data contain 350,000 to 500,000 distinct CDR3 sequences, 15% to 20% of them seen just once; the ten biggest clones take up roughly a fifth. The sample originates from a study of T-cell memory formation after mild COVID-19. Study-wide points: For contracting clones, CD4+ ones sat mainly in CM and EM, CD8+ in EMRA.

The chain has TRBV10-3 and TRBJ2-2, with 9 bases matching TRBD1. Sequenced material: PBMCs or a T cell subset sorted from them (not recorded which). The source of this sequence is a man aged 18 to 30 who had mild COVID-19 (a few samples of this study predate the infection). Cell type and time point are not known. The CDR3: CAISERGDRVNTVELFF. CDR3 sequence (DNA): TGTGCCATCAGTGAGCGCGGGGACAGGGTGAACACCGTGGAGCTGTTTTTT.